This TCR beta chain was sequenced during a study of shared clonotypes between healthy human individuals. General study points: Clonotypes not shared had lower generation probabilities than those common to all four donors.

This clone was counted a few times. Its antigen remains unknown. Trimming cost V 5 bases and J 5 bases, with 9 bases left between them. CDR1 and CDR2 from the germline V gene are SGHNT and YENEEA. This CDR3 region has 13 residues. The assay was immunoSEQ multiplex PCR, and TCRdb's table has in-frame clones only and misses some. The sample includes 2 million to 2.5 million clones, over 90% of them seen just once. The chain uses TRBV11-3 and TRBJ2-2; D is perhaps TRBD2 (5 bases). The sequencing input was naive CD4+ T cells from PBMCs. Subset described: CD45RA+ positively selected. The sequence derives from a man aged 18 to 30 in good health. Some clones in this sample may be carry-over from other donors' samples. The chain's CDR3 is CASSKAATGELFF. Here the CDR3 DNA reads TGTGCCAGCAGCAAAGCGGCTACCGGGGAGCTGTTTTTT.